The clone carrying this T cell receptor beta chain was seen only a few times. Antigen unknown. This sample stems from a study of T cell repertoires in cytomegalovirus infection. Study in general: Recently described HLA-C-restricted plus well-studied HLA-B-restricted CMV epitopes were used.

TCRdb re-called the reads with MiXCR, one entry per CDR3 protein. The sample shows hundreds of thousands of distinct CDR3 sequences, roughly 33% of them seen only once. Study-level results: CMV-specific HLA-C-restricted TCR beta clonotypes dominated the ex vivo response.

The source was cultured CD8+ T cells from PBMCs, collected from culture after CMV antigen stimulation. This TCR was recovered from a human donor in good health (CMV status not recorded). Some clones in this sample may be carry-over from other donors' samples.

The CDR3 DNA sequence: TGTGCCAGCAGACTGGACAGAAGTCTTAGAAACACCATATATTTT. Its protein product is CASRLDRSLRNTIYF. The chain employs TRBV3-1 and TRBJ1-3; maybe TRBD1 (6 bases). CDR1 is LGHDT and CDR2 is YNNKEL in the germline V gene (reference sequence). The CDR3 sequence is 15 residues long. Between the trimmed V and J ends, which lost 6 bases and 5 bases, there was a span of 17 bases.